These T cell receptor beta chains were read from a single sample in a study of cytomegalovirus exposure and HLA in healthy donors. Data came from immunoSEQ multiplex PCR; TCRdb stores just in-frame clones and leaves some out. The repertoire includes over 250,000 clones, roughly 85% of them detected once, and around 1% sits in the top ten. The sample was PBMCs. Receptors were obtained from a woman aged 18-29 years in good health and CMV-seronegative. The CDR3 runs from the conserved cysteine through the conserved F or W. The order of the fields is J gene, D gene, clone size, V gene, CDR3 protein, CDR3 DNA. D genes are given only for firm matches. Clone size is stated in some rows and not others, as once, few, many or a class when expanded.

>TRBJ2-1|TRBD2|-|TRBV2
CASSPTSIPGENEQFF
TGTGCCAGCAGTCCGACTAGCATTCCAGGAGAAAATGAGCAGTTCTTC
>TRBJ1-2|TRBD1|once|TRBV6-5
CASSRTGGNYGYTF
TGTGCCAGCAGTCGGACAGGGGGAAACTATGGCTACACCTTC
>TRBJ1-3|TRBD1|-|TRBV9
CASSEEQGAGNTIYF
TGTGCCAGCAGCGAAGAACAGGGGGCTGGAAACACCATATATTTT
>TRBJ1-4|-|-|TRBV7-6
CASSFSTQATNEKLFF
TGTGCCAGCAGCTTCAGTACTCAGGCAACTAATGAAAAACTGTTTTTT
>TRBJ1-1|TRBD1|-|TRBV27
CASSRDTGAITEAFF
TGTGCCAGCAGTAGGGATACAGGGGCGATTACTGAAGCTTTCTTT
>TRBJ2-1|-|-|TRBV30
CAWSVGSGNYNEQFF
TGTGCCTGGAGTGTAGGTAGCGGTAATTACAATGAGCAGTTCTTC
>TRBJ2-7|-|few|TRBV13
CASSPSPYEQYF
TGTGCCAGCAGCCCTTCCCCGTACGAGCAGTACTTC
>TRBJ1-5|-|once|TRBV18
CASSPPGAQPQHF
TGTGCCAGCTCACCTCCAGGGGCCCAGCCCCAGCATTTT
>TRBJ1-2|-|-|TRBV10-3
CAISEPLWHEGTYYGYTF
TGTGCCATCAGTGAGCCCCTTTGGCACGAGGGAACGTACTATGGCTACACCTTC
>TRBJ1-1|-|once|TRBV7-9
CASSLGAGEPLNTEAFF
TGTGCCAGCAGCTTAGGGGCAGGTGAGCCCTTGAACACTGAAGCTTTCTTT
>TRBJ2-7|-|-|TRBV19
CASSMTQRVYEQYF
TGTGCCAGTAGTATGACGCAGCGGGTCTACGAGCAGTACTTC
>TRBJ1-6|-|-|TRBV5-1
CASSLVEVAPVLNSPLHF
TGCGCCAGCAGCTTGGTCGAGGTGGCCCCCGTACTCAATTCACCCCTCCACTTT
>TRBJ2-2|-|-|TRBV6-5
CASSRTYSGAGELFF
TGTGCCAGCAGTCGGACATACTCGGGCGCCGGGGAGCTGTTTTTT
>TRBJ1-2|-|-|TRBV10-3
CAISSPDSALGYTF
TGTGCCATCAGCTCACCAGACAGCGCCCTGGGCTACACCTTC
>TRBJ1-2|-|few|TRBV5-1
CASSLEGGLLGGYTF
TGCGCCAGCAGCTTGGAAGGTGGATTACTAGGGGGCTACACCTTC
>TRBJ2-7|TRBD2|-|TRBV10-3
CAISPGTSGYEQYF
TGTGCCATCAGCCCCGGGACTAGCGGTTACGAGCAGTACTTC
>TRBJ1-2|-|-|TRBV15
CATSRGPPYGYTF
TGTGCCACCAGCAGAGGGCCCCCCTATGGCTACACCTTC
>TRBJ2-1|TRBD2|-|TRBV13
CASSPPAGRSYNEQFF
TGTGCCAGCAGCCCCCCAGCGGGAAGGTCCTACAATGAGCAGTTCTTC
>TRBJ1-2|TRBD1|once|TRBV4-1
CASSHARGQGAGYTF
TGCGCCAGCAGCCACGCTCGGGGACAGGGGGCTGGCTACACCTTC
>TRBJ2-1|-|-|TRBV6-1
CASSEYVEGGTAEQFF
TGTGCCAGCAGTGAATATGTGGAGGGAGGAACGGCTGAGCAGTTCTTC
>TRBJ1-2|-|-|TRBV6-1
CASSGGRGADYGYTF
TGTGCCAGCAGTGGCGGTCGGGGGGCTGACTATGGCTACACCTTC
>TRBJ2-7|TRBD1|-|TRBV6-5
CASSYRDRGDEQYF
TGTGCCAGCAGTTACCGGGACAGGGGTGACGAGCAGTACTTC
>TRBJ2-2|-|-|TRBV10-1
CASSDGGKDTGELFF
TGCGCCAGCAGTGATGGAGGCAAGGACACCGGGGAGCTGTTTTTT
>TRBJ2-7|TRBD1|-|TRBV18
CASSTGTEYEQYF
TGTGCCAGCTCAACCGGGACAGAATACGAGCAGTACTTC
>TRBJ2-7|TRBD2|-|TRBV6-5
CASSYSPAGTPYEQYF
TGTGCCAGCAGTTACTCCCCAGCGGGGACCCCCTACGAGCAGTACTTC
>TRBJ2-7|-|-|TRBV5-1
CASSFPDREDEQYF
TGCGCCAGCAGCTTCCCAGACAGGGAGGACGAGCAGTACTTC
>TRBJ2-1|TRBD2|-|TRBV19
CASSTSGGFMNEQFF
TGTGCCAGTAGTACTAGCGGGGGATTTATGAATGAGCAGTTCTTC
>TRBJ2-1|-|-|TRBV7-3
CASSFQRGSYNEQFF
TGTGCCAGCAGCTTCCAGCGAGGCTCCTACAATGAGCAGTTCTTC
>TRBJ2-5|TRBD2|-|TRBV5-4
CASSVGLAGNQETQYF
TGTGCCAGCAGCGTCGGACTAGCGGGGAACCAAGAGACCCAGTACTTC
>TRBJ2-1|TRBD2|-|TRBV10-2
CASRAGTIVFF
TGCGCCAGCCGTGCCGGGACTATCGTCTTCTTC
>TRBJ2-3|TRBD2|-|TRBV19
CASSILKRGRTGDTDTQYF
TGTGCCAGTAGTATCCTAAAGCGGGGGCGCACCGGGGACACAGATACGCAGTATTTT
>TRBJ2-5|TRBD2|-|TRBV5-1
CASSLAPSGRGGPQETQYF
TGCGCCAGCAGCTTGGCGCCTAGCGGGAGGGGTGGGCCACAAGAGACCCAGTACTTC
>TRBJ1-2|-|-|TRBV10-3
CAISPREDGYTF
TGTGCCATCAGTCCTAGGGAGGATGGCTACACCTTC
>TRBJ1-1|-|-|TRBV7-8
CASSSDRNTEAFF
TGTGCCAGCAGCTCTGACAGGAACACTGAAGCTTTCTTT
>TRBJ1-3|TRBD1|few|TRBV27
CASSTDRAGNTIYF
TGTGCCAGCAGTACCGACAGGGCTGGAAACACCATATATTTT
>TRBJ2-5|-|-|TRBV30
CASIRGAVETQYF
TGTGCCTCCATTAGGGGTGCTGTCGAGACCCAGTACTTC